Below, 15 T cell receptor beta chains from the same sample are listed, as sequenced in a study of T-cell reconstitution after alpha-beta-depleted transplantation in children. Unique molecular identifiers were incorporated when the TCRbeta library was constructed. TCRdb ran MiXCR on the PCR reads and lists one entry per CDR3 protein. Of approximately 400,000 distinct CDR3 sequences listed, approximately 11% are singletons. This specimen was PBMCs from the stem cell graft donor, taken from the stem cell graft. The receptors derive from a human donor who donated a stem cell graft to a child with acute myeloid leukemia.

This clonotype was recorded at least ten times. This sequence joins TRBV10-3 and TRBJ2-1; D is unresolved. V was cut by 6 bases and J by 8 bases, with 8 bases left in between. Germline CDR1 and CDR2: ENHRY and SYGVKD. The CDR3 runs to 11 residues. CDR3 nucleotides: TGTGCCATCAGGAGTGAGTATGAGCAGTTCTTC. This gives the protein CAIRSEYEQFF.

The V and J genes are TRBV25-1 and TRBJ2-2; D tentatively fits TRBD1 or TRBD2 (5 bases each). CDR1 and CDR2 from the germline V gene are MGHDK and SYGVNS. V was trimmed by 2 bases and J by 1 base, leaving 11 bases between them. The length of the CDR3 is 16 residues. In nucleotides, the CDR3 is TGTGCCAGCAGTGAAGGGGCGGGCGTGAACACCGGGGAGCTGTTTTTT. Protein: CASSEGAGVNTGELFF.

A single count supports this clonotype. The chain has TRBV12-3 or TRBV12-4 and TRBJ2-2; D uncertain. This CDR3 is built from 16 residues. V lost 0 bases, J lost 5 bases, and 13 bases lay in between. CDR3 in amino acids: CASSLAGIGKTGELFF. The CDR3 DNA follows: TGTGCCAGCAGTTTAGCGGGTATAGGGAAGACCGGGGAGCTGTTTTTT.

This sequence joins TRBV7-9 and TRBJ2-1; D is perhaps TRBD2 (6 bases). The germline gives CDR1 SEHNR, CDR2 FQNEAQ (reference sequence). The CDR3 has 14 amino acids. Trimming cost V 5 bases and J 7 bases, with 15 bases left between them. The CDR3 DNA reads as TGTGCCAGCAGCGGCCGGGACTTGCTAAATGAGCAGTTCTTC. This encodes CASSGRDLLNEQFF.

The V gene is TRBV12-3 or TRBV12-4, the J gene TRBJ2-5, with 7 nucleotides matching TRBD2. Trimming took 5 bases from V and 3 from J; bases not matched to a gene: 6. The CDR3 extends over 14 amino acids. The CDR3 DNA follows: TGTGCCAGCAGTGGGGAGGGGATGGAAGAGACCCAGTACTTC. Encoded protein: CASSGEGMEETQYF.

The V gene is TRBV11-2, the J gene TRBJ1-2; tentatively, D is TRBD1 (5 bases). This CDR3 has 14 amino acids. The germline V gene encodes CDR1 SGHAT and CDR2 FQNNGV. Trimming took 5 bases from V and 1 from J, leaving 11 bases between them. The CDR3 region is CASSVRGINYGYTF. CDR3 nucleotides: TGTGCCAGCAGCGTAAGGGGAATTAACTATGGCTACACCTTC.

The chain uses TRBV5-4 and TRBJ2-7, with D possibly matching TRBD2 (5 bases). The length of the CDR3 is 13 residues. V was trimmed by 2 bases and J by 6 bases, leaving 12 bases between them. Germline lookup yields CDR1 SGHNT and CDR2 YYREEE (reference sequence). CDR3 amino acids: CASSLGLGAEQYV. CDR3 DNA: TGTGCCAGCAGCTTAGGGTTGGGAGCCGAGCAGTACGTC.

The chain links TRBV20-1 to TRBJ2-1; 7 bases are a match to TRBD2. CDR1 is DFQATT, CDR2 SNEGSKA, per germline (reference sequence). The CDR3 length is 15 residues. V was pared by 3 bases and J by 7 bases, with 12 bases of the junction left unmatched. CDR3 DNA sequence: TGCAGTGCTAGTGGTTTCGGCGGGAGCGTGAATGAGCAGTTCTTC. Encoded protein: CSASGFGGSVNEQFF.

There are many counts of this clonotype. This chain connects TRBV29-1 to TRBJ2-3; D might be TRBD1 or TRBD2, each matching 5 bases. V was trimmed by 4 bases and J by 5 bases, leaving 13 bases between them. CDR3 length: 13 residues. In germline, CDR1 is SQVTM, CDR2 ANQGSEA. Here the CDR3 DNA reads TGCAGCGTTGTCCGGGACCACGGAGATACGCAGTATTTT. As protein: CSVVRDHGDTQYF.

There are a few counts of this clonotype. The chain joins TRBV14 to TRBJ2-5; D remains unclear. The CDR3 runs to 12 residues. Germline V CDR1 and CDR2: SGHDN, FVKESK. The V and J ends lost 0 bases and 7 bases respectively, with 6 bases between them. The CDR3 DNA sequence: TGTGCCAGCAGCCAAGATTGGAGGACCCAGTACTTC. This gives the protein CASSQDWRTQYF. The variable domain in full, with the rest retrieved from reference TRBV14 and TRBJ2-5, is EAGVTQFPSHSVIEKGQTVTLRCDPISGHDNLYWYRRVMGKEIKFLLHFVKESKQDESGMPNNRFLAERTGGTYSTLKVQPAELEDSGVYFCASSQDWRTQYFGPGTRLLVL.

This sequence joins TRBV27 and TRBJ2-4; 8 bases are shared with TRBD1. The V gene end was trimmed by 6 bases and the J gene end by 0 bases; junction bases not matched to a gene: 10. The CDR3 totals 17 residues. The V gene's germline CDR1 is MNHEY and CDR2 SMNVEV (reference sequence). The DNA of the CDR3 is TGTGCCAGCAGGCCAGGGACAGGCCCTCTAGCCAAAAACATTCAGTACTTC. It is translated as CASRPGTGPLAKNIQYF.

This clonotype was picked up a small number of times. The rearrangement links TRBV11-1 to TRBJ2-3; no definite D call. Germline V CDR1 and CDR2: SGHAT, FQDESV (reference sequence). The CDR3 contains 18 residues. The germline V and J ends were trimmed by 1 base and 2 bases, with 19 bases remaining between them. CDR3 in amino acids: CASSLGFRSEALTDTQYF. The DNA of the CDR3 is TGTGCCAGCAGCTTAGGTTTCAGATCCGAAGCTCTCACAGATACGCAGTATTTT.

This clonotype was picked up a small number of times. V gene TRBV6-5 combines with J gene TRBJ1-1, with D unclear. The CDR3 is 14 residues long. Germline lookup yields CDR1 MNHEY and CDR2 SVGAGI. Trimming removed 0 bases from V and 5 bases from J, with 10 bases in between. The CDR3 coding sequence is TGTGCCAGCAGTTACTCCGCGGGGAGAACTGAAGCTTTCTTT. It encodes CASSYSAGRTEAFF.

Written as DNA, the CDR3 is TGCAGCGTTGACGGGACAGGTAGTTCCTACAATGAGCAGTTCTTC. Amino acids: CSVDGTGSSYNEQFF. This chain joins TRBV29-1 and TRBJ2-1; TRBD1 matches 8 bases. The CDR3 has 15 amino acids. J lost 1 base, V lost 3 bases, and 5 bases had no gene match. Germline CDR1 SQVTM, CDR2 ANQGSEA.

The chain uses TRBV6-1 and TRBJ2-4; possibly TRBD2 for D (5 bases). The CDR3 is made up of 15 amino acids. V lost 5 bases and J lost 9, with 20 bases in between. CDR1 is MNHNS and CDR2 is SASEGT in the germline V gene. CDR3 sequence reads: CASSTRPGWQIIQYF. The CDR3 region has the DNA TGTGCCAGCAGTACCCGCCCGGGGTGGCAGATCATTCAGTACTTC.